This entry concerns a single T cell receptor beta chain. Its antigen is not identified. Primers: 60 Vbeta forward and 13 Jbeta reverse. Assay used: immunoSEQ multiplex PCR; TCRdb lists only in-frame clones, some missing. The listing records around 160,000 clones. This sample is drawn from a study of cytomegalovirus exposure and HLA in healthy donors. Study outcomes and limitations: TCR beta V- and J-gene trimming was later associated with a missense DCLRE1C variant. Later analysis suggested links between common viral pathogens and several top significant clusters. It was shown in a later analysis that HLA-associated TCR beta chains were more clonally expanded than other, equally common chains.

The CDR3 totals 16 residues. V lost 0 bases to trimming and J lost 2 bases; unmatched junction nucleotides: 5. The germline V gene has CDR1 LGHNA and CDR2 YSLEER. Specimen: PBMCs. This chain connects TRBV4-3 to TRBJ2-3; TRBD2 agrees at 7 bases. The sequence was obtained from a woman aged 45-59 years in good health and CMV-seronegative. This CDR3 reads CASSQDERLATDTQYF. In DNA form, the CDR3 reads TGCGCCAGCAGCCAAGATGAGAGACTAGCCACAGATACGCAGTATTTT.